This T cell receptor (beta chain) was documented in a study of blood T cell repertoires in COVID-19. Original handling: By means of reference gene primer amplification, nucleated cell counts were estimated. Libraries were prepared by immunoSEQ multiplex PCR; TCRdb keeps only in-frame clonotypes and omits some of them. V, J and clone size are taken as reported in that table, and D and trimming were inferred from the DNA itself. The sample shows around 130,000 clones, 85% of them seen only once. Trimming shortened V by 0 bases and J by 4 bases, and 12 bases separated the two germline ends. Germline V CDR1 and CDR2: LGHNA, YSLEER. CDR3 length equals 15 residues.

The chain uses TRBV4-3 and TRBJ1-2; the D is unclear. Sample: peripheral blood. The TCR was taken from a human donor in a cohort sampled during active COVID-19. The CDR3 is CASSQDSRGSYGYTF. The CDR3 DNA follows: TGCGCCAGCAGCCAAGATAGCCGGGGTTCCTATGGCTACACCTTC.